Following are 17 T cell receptor beta chains from one sample sequenced in a study of cytomegalovirus exposure and HLA in healthy donors. Clones were read by immunoSEQ multiplex PCR, and TCRdb kept only the in-frame ones, dropping some. There are 120,000 or so clones in the sample; around nine tenths occur only once, and 1.9% lies in the top ten. Material: PBMCs. The receptors here all came from a woman aged 18-35 years in good health and CMV-seronegative.

The chain links TRBV30 to TRBJ2-5; 8 bases are a match to TRBD2. V shed 5 bases, J shed 1 base, and the junction held 18 bases outside the gene matches. CDR1 GTSNPN and CDR2 SVGIG come from the germline V gene (reference sequence). CDR3 size: 18 residues. The CDR3, as DNA: TGTGCCTGGGATAGCGGGATTGGTTTCGGATTGAGCCAAGAGACCCAGTACTTC. It yields the protein CAWDSGIGFGLSQETQYF.

This clone was seen a single time. The chain has TRBV19 and TRBJ1-1, with D unresolved. V was clipped by 5 bases and J by 6 bases, with 10 bases between them. Germline V gives CDR1 LNHDA, CDR2 SQIVND (reference sequence). The CDR3 totals 12 residues. In nucleotides, the CDR3 is TGTGCCAGTAGTCCCCTAACTCCTGAAGCTTTCTTT. This codes for CASSPLTPEAFF.

The V call is TRBV11-2, the J call TRBJ2-7; D is uncertain. Trimming shortened V by 2 bases and J by 4 bases, and 12 bases separated the two germline ends. The CDR3 extends over 14 amino acids. Germline V gene data show CDR1 as SGHAT and CDR2 as FQNNGV. The CDR3 nucleotides are TGTGCCAGCAGCTTAAAAACTGGAGAGTACGAGCAGTACTTC. It translates to CASSLKTGEYEQYF.

V is TRBV27 and J is TRBJ2-7, with 10 positions matching TRBD2. The CDR3 has 13 residues. CDR1 MNHEY and CDR2 SMNVEV come from the germline V gene (reference sequence). Trimming removed 4 bases from V and 7 bases from J; junction bases left unmatched: 4. The CDR3 loop is CASSWGLALEQYF. CDR3 nucleotide sequence: TGTGCCAGCAGTTGGGGACTAGCGTTAGAGCAGTACTTC.

The chain joins TRBV6-6 to TRBJ1-5; D remains ambiguous. CDR3 length equals 12 residues. Germline V gene lookup returns CDR1 MNHNY and CDR2 SVGAGI (reference sequence). Trimming removed 6 bases from V and 7 bases from J, with 10 bases in between. The CDR3 DNA reads TGTGCCAGCAGCGGCACTACCCAGCCCCAGCATTTT. This encodes CASSGTTQPQHF.

The chain employs TRBV11-2 and TRBJ2-5; 7 bases align to TRBD1. The CDR3 runs to 13 residues. The junction had 12 bases not matched to a gene; V was cut back by 7 bases and J by 10 bases. Germline values: CDR1 SGHAT, CDR2 FQNNGV. The DNA of the CDR3 is TGTGCCAGCAACAGGGACCAGGGGGTTGGCCAGTACTTC. Amino acids: CASNRDQGVGQYF. Variable domain in full (rest from reference TRBV11-2 and TRBJ2-5): EAGVAQSPRYKIIEKRQSVAFWCNPISGHATLYWYQQILGQGPKLLIQFQNNGVVDDSQLPKDRFSAERLKGVDSTLKIQPAKLEDSAVYLCASNRDQGVGQYFGPGTRLLVL.

The chain is built from TRBV11-2 and TRBJ2-7; tentatively, D is TRBD2 (6 bases). CDR3 size: 14 residues. The V gene's germline CDR1 is SGHAT and CDR2 FQNNGV. V was trimmed by 4 bases and J by 7 bases, leaving 17 bases between them. This chain's CDR3 is CASSSGLGIREQYF. For the CDR3, the DNA is TGTGCCAGCAGCTCGGGACTGGGGATTAGGGAGCAGTACTTC. Based on the CDR3 plus reference TRBV11-2 and TRBJ2-7, the full variable domain is EAGVAQSPRYKIIEKRQSVAFWCNPISGHATLYWYQQILGQGPKLLIQFQNNGVVDDSQLPKDRFSAERLKGVDSTLKIQPAKLEDSAVYLCASSSGLGIREQYFGPGTRLTVT.

This chain joins TRBV29-1 and TRBJ1-2; TRBD1 aligns across 7 bases. V lost 3 bases, J lost 5 bases, and 0 bases stayed unmatched. Germline V gene lookup returns CDR1 SQVTM and CDR2 ANQGSEA. The CDR3 loop spans 11 amino acids. CDR3 DNA sequence: TGCAGCGTTGAGACAGGGTATGGCTACACCTTC. Its translation is CSVETGYGYTF.

The chain recombines TRBV7-9 with TRBJ1-4; 7 bases match TRBD1. Germline values: CDR1 SEHNR, CDR2 FQNEAQ (reference sequence). The CDR3 runs 15 residues. V lost 2 bases and J lost 4; bases outside the gene matches: 4. This CDR3 reads CASSLTGTVNEKLFF. The DNA for the CDR3 is TGTGCCAGCAGCTTAACCGGGACAGTTAATGAAAAACTGTTTTTT.

V is TRBV30 and J is TRBJ1-6; D possibly corresponds to TRBD1 (5 bases). Trimming cost V 0 bases and J 10 bases, with 13 bases left between them. Looked up from germline, CDR1 is GTSNPN and CDR2 is SVGIG (reference sequence). This CDR3 contains 14 residues. The DNA for the CDR3 is TGTGCCTGGAGTGTAATGGCAGGGAGGTCACCCCTCCACTTT. Its protein product is CAWSVMAGRSPLHF.

The chain is built from TRBV11-2 and TRBJ2-7; TRBD2 aligns across 8 bases. The germline CDR1 and CDR2 sequences are SGHAT and FQNNGV. This CDR3 region has 16 residues. V shed 4 bases, J shed 2 bases, and the junction held 10 bases outside the gene matches. CDR3 residues: CASSSLFSGVTYEQYF. The DNA of the CDR3 is TGTGCCAGCAGCTCCCTCTTTAGCGGGGTGACCTACGAGCAGTACTTC.

J is TRBJ2-3 and V is TRBV6-7, with a possible D match to TRBD1 (6 bases). TRBV6-7 is placed among ORFs of uncertain function. The CDR3 length is 16 residues. Trimming took 4 bases from V and 2 from J, leaving 16 bases between them. CDR3 sequence reads: CASSLQGEIDTDTQYF. CDR3 DNA sequence: TGTGCCAGCAGTTTACAGGGTGAGATCGACACAGATACGCAGTATTTT.

V gene TRBV4-1 combines with J gene TRBJ2-2; tentatively, D is TRBD2 (5 bases). This CDR3 region has 13 residues. The ends were cut back, 4 bases at V and 5 bases at J, with 8 bases in the middle. Germline V gives CDR1 MGHRA, CDR2 YSYEKL. CDR3 nucleotides: TGCGCCAGCAGCCGGGAGATAACCGGGGAGCTGTTTTTT. Translated: CASSREITGELFF.

V is TRBV11-3 and J is TRBJ2-5; TRBD2 aligns across 8 bases. CDR3 length: 16 residues. J was trimmed by 1 base and V by 2 bases; bases with no gene match: 6. In germline, CDR1 is SGHNT, CDR2 YENEEA. Here the CDR3 DNA reads TGTGCCAGCAGCTTAAAGGTAGCGGGATTCCAAGAGACCCAGTACTTC. Translating it yields CASSLKVAGFQETQYF.

The chain employs TRBV28 and TRBJ1-4, with D unclear. CDR3 size: 15 residues. V was pared by 2 bases and J by 7 bases, with 14 bases between. Germline V gene data show CDR1 as MDHEN and CDR2 as SYDVKM. CDR3 nucleotide sequence: TGTGCCAGCAGTTTACCGGGTCCCAGCGGTGAAAAACTGTTTTTT. Translation gives CASSLPGPSGEKLFF.

The chain links TRBV27 to TRBJ1-1; perhaps TRBD1 as D (5 bases). V dropped 8 bases and J dropped 5 bases, with 15 bases sitting between them. This CDR3 comprises 13 residues. In germline, CDR1 is MNHEY, CDR2 SMNVEV (reference sequence). The DNA for the CDR3 is TGTGCCAGCTTCGGGGGATTGGGGACTGAAGCTTTCTTT. It translates to CASFGGLGTEAFF.

V is TRBV30 and J is TRBJ1-1, with D unresolved. The V and J ends lost 0 bases and 4 bases respectively, with 21 bases between them. The germline V gene encodes CDR1 GTSNPN and CDR2 SVGIG (reference sequence). The CDR3 runs 17 residues. The CDR3 here is CAWSVPLGILVITEAFF. CDR3 nucleotides: TGTGCCTGGAGTGTACCCTTGGGCATCTTAGTAATCACTGAAGCTTTCTTT.